Each of the 20 T cell receptor beta chains below was sequenced from the same sample in a study of blood T cell repertoires in COVID-19. Profiled with immunoSEQ multiplex PCR; TCRdb holds only in-frame clones, not every one. In the table there are 180,000 or so clones, about 90% of which are singletons. Sequencing was done on a sample of peripheral blood. These receptors all stem from a man aged 40-55 years with active or convalescent COVID-19.

The genes are TRBV7-2 and TRBJ1-2; 7 bases align to TRBD1. Germline V gene sequence: CDR1 SGHTA, CDR2 FQGNSA. CDR3 size: 15 residues. V was pared by 2 bases and J by 2 bases, with 5 bases of the junction left unmatched. This chain's CDR3 is CASSLFAQGNYGYTF. The CDR3 DNA sequence: TGTGCCAGCAGCTTATTCGCACAGGGGAACTATGGCTACACCTTC.

The chain uses TRBV2 and TRBJ2-6; D is unclear. This CDR3 region has 15 residues. Trimming took off 1 base at V and 2 bases at J, with 6 bases between the two ends. Germline lookup yields CDR1 SNHLY and CDR2 FYNNEI. In DNA, the CDR3 is TGTGCCAGCAGTGAAGGGGCTACTGGGGCCAACGTCCTGACTTTC. Its protein is CASSEGATGANVLTF. The full variable domain, rest sourced from reference TRBV2 and TRBJ2-6, is EPEVTQTPSHQVTQMGQEVILRCVPISNHLYFYWYRQILGQKVEFLVSFYNNEISEKSEIFDDQFSVERPDGSNFTLKIRSTKLEDSAMYFCASSEGATGANVLTFGAGSRLTVL.

This sequence joins TRBV28 and TRBJ1-5; 7 positions agree with TRBD1. V trimming: 5 bases; J trimming: 6 bases; junction bases outside the gene matches: 13. Germline V lookup: CDR1 MDHEN, CDR2 SYDVKM. The CDR3 extends over 16 amino acids. The CDR3 here is CASSPLGTAAGQPQHF. The CDR3 DNA reads as TGTGCCAGCAGTCCCCTCGGGACAGCCGCCGGTCAGCCCCAGCATTTT. Drawing the rest from reference TRBV28 and TRBJ1-5, the complete variable domain is DVKVTQSSRYLVKRTGEKVFLECVQDMDHENMFWYRQDPGLGLRLIYFSYDVKMKEKGDIPEGYSVSREKKERFSLILESASTNQTSMYLCASSPLGTAAGQPQHFGDGTRLSIL.

This chain joins TRBV5-6 and TRBJ1-1; 7 bases are shared with TRBD1. CDR1 is SGHDT and CDR2 is YYEEEE in the germline V gene. This CDR3 is 14 amino acids long. After removal of 0 bases from V and 4 bases from J, the junction contained 3 bases not matched to a gene. The CDR3 nucleotides read TGTGCCAGCAGCTTGGTCGCAGGGGGCACTGAAGCTTTCTTT. Protein product: CASSLVAGGTEAFF. Based on the CDR3 plus reference TRBV5-6 and TRBJ1-1, the full variable domain is DAGVTQSPTHLIKTRGQQVTLRCSPKSGHDTVSWYQQALGQGPQFIFQYYEEEERQRGNFPDRFSGHQFPNYSSELNVNALLLGDSALYLCASSLVAGGTEAFFGQGTRLTVV.

The V and J genes are TRBV5-4 and TRBJ1-2, with 11 positions matching TRBD1. This CDR3 comprises 14 residues. Germline V gene sequence: CDR1 SGHNT, CDR2 YYREEE (reference sequence). Trimming cost V 4 bases and J 8 bases; bases outside gene matches: 7. CDR3 coding DNA: TGTGCCAGCAGCATCGGACAGGGGGCGGAGGGCTACACCTTC. This gives the protein CASSIGQGAEGYTF. The full variable domain, in which reference TRBV5-4 and TRBJ1-2 provide the parts outside the CDR3, is ETGVTQSPTHLIKTRGQQVTLRCSSQSGHNTVSWYQQALGQGPQFIFQYYREEENGRGNFPPRFSGLQFPNYSSELNVNALELDDSALYLCASSIGQGAEGYTFGSGTRLTVV.

This rearrangement joins TRBV4-3 to TRBJ1-5; D is undetermined. Trimming took off 0 bases at V and 16 bases at J, with 16 bases between the two ends. The CDR3 covers 13 residues. The germline V gene has CDR1 LGHNA and CDR2 YSLEER. The chain's CDR3 is CASSQEEGQPPHF. CDR3 sequence (DNA): TGCGCCAGCAGCCAAGAAGAGGGTCAGCCCCCTCATTTT.

This clone came up once. This chain uses TRBV6-5 with TRBJ2-5; 7 bases are a match to TRBD1. V was pared by 5 bases and J by 6 bases, with 12 bases of the junction left unmatched. Germline V CDR1 and CDR2: MNHEY, SVGAGI. The CDR3 spans 15 residues. CDR3 sequence: CASSNRSDRSKTQYF. The CDR3 nucleotides are TGTGCCAGCAGTAACCGGTCGGACAGGTCAAAGACCCAGTACTTC.

The table lists this clone with a count of one. The V and J genes are TRBV3-1 (or the pseudogene TRBV3-2) and TRBJ1-1; weak D call: TRBD1 (5 bases). V lost 4 bases and J lost 10, with 22 bases in between. The length of the CDR3 is 15 residues. Germline loops: CDR1 LGHDT, CDR2 YNNKEL (reference sequence). CDR3: CASSPPGTSRRGAFF. The CDR3 nucleotides are TGTGCCAGCAGCCCACCCGGGACTTCTCGAAGAGGAGCTTTCTTT.

This rearrangement joins TRBV6-2 or TRBV6-3 to TRBJ1-6; 10 positions match TRBD1. Germline V gives CDR1 MNHEY, CDR2 SVGEGT. This CDR3 contains 19 residues. After removal of 5 bases from V and 0 bases from J, the junction contained 10 bases not matched to a gene. The CDR3 bases are TGTGCCAGCAGTGTCCGGGACAGGGGACTCTCCTCCTATAATTCACCCCTCCACTTT. The encoded protein is CASSVRDRGLSSYNSPLHF.

The chain links TRBV27 to TRBJ1-1; 11 positions match TRBD1. The CDR3 has 13 residues. Germline trimming cut 8 bases from V and 6 bases from J; bases unmatched to any gene: 5. Germline CDR1 MNHEY, CDR2 SMNVEV (reference sequence). The CDR3 sequence: CASGRDRGSEAFF. As DNA, the CDR3 is TGTGCCAGCGGGAGGGACAGGGGGTCTGAAGCTTTCTTT.

The chain links TRBV7-9 to TRBJ1-1; 8 bases agree with TRBD1. CDR3 length equals 15 residues. Germline V gene data show CDR1 as SEHNR and CDR2 as FQNEAQ (reference sequence). With 5 bases clipped from V and 0 bases from J, the junction kept 5 bases outside the gene matches. CDR3 sequence reads: CASSIRTGMNTEAFF. For the CDR3, the DNA is TGTGCCAGCAGCATAAGGACAGGGATGAACACTGAAGCTTTCTTT.

Details on this clone: The sample carries other DNA sequences with the same CDR3. The chain has TRBV11-2 and TRBJ1-3, with 8 bases fitting TRBD1. Per germline, CDR1 SGHAT and CDR2 FQNNGV. V lost 1 base and J lost 1; bases outside the gene matches: 0. The CDR3 runs 15 residues. The CDR3 spells CASSLGQGSGNTIYF. In DNA, the CDR3 is TGTGCCAGCAGCTTAGGACAGGGGTCTGGAAACACCATATATTTT.

This clone was counted a single time. This sequence joins TRBV4-3 and TRBJ1-1; 8 nucleotides match TRBD1. Germline values: CDR1 LGHNA, CDR2 YSLEER. The CDR3 covers 21 residues. The trim removed 0 bases at V and 4 bases at J, leaving 22 bases unmatched. CDR3: CASSQDAPKYRGWAWVTEAFF. The DNA for the CDR3 is TGCGCCAGCAGCCAAGACGCACCTAAATACAGGGGGTGGGCTTGGGTCACTGAAGCTTTCTTT.

V gene TRBV6-5 combines with J gene TRBJ2-3, with D uncertain. V was pared by 7 bases and J by 0 bases, with 2 bases between. The V gene's germline CDR1 is MNHEY and CDR2 SVGAGI. The length of the CDR3 is 11 residues. CDR3 bases: TGTGCCAGCACAAGCACAGATACGCAGTATTTT. It translates to CASTSTDTQYF.

The V call is TRBV6-2 or TRBV6-3, the J call TRBJ1-2, with D tentatively TRBD1 (5 bases). The length of the CDR3 is 13 residues. The germline gives CDR1 MNHEY, CDR2 SVGEGT. V lost 2 bases, J lost 2 bases, and 6 bases lay in between. CDR3 sequence reads: CASSYTGNYGYTF. The DNA of the CDR3 is TGTGCCAGCAGTTACACAGGCAACTATGGCTACACCTTC.

The chain links TRBV5-4 to TRBJ2-7, with 12 nucleotides matching TRBD2. Germline CDR1 and CDR2: SGHNT and YYREEE (reference sequence). Trimming at V came to 3 bases and at J to 5 bases, leaving 9 bases not matched to a gene. This CDR3 has 16 residues. The CDR3 loop reads CASSSGAGLAGNEQYF. The DNA of the CDR3 is TGTGCCAGCAGCTCGGGGGCAGGACTAGCGGGGAACGAGCAGTACTTC.

This clone has a handful of counts. CDR3 residues: CASSLESLGGYTF. CDR3 DNA sequence: TGTGCCAGCAGCTTGGAGTCTCTAGGTGGCTACACCTTC. The rearrangement joins TRBV5-4 to TRBJ1-2; D not certain. From germline, CDR1 is SGHNT and CDR2 YYREEE (reference sequence). The CDR3 loop spans 13 amino acids. Trimming took off 0 bases at V and 7 bases at J, with 10 bases between the two ends.

The chain uses TRBV5-4 and TRBJ2-7; D perhaps matches TRBD1 (6 bases). Trimming stripped 2 bases from V and 5 bases from J, with 8 bases between. Germline CDR1 is SGHNT and CDR2 is YYREEE (reference sequence). The CDR3 consists of 12 residues. The CDR3, as DNA: TGTGCCAGCAGCTTACAGGGAGACGAGCAGTACTTC. Amino acid sequence: CASSLQGDEQYF.

The gene calls are TRBV6-6 and TRBJ1-2; the D gene is possibly TRBD1 (6 bases). V dropped 6 bases and J dropped 1 base, with 15 bases sitting between them. Germline values: CDR1 MNHNY, CDR2 SVGAGI (reference sequence). The CDR3 length is 15 residues. The CDR3 bases are TGTGCCAGCAGGGCCGTGGGGGCTTATAACTATGGCTACACCTTC. It encodes CASRAVGAYNYGYTF.

The rearrangement uses TRBV4-2 and TRBJ2-3, with 16 bases fitting TRBD2. The CDR3 covers 20 residues. Germline V gene data show CDR1 as LGHNA and CDR2 as YNFKEQ. V was pared by 6 bases and J by 0 bases, with 12 bases of the junction left unmatched. CDR3 nucleotides: TGTGCCAGCAGTTTAAAACTATGGGGACTAGCGGGGGGGAGCACAGATACGCAGTATTTT. It is translated as CASSLKLWGLAGGSTDTQYF.